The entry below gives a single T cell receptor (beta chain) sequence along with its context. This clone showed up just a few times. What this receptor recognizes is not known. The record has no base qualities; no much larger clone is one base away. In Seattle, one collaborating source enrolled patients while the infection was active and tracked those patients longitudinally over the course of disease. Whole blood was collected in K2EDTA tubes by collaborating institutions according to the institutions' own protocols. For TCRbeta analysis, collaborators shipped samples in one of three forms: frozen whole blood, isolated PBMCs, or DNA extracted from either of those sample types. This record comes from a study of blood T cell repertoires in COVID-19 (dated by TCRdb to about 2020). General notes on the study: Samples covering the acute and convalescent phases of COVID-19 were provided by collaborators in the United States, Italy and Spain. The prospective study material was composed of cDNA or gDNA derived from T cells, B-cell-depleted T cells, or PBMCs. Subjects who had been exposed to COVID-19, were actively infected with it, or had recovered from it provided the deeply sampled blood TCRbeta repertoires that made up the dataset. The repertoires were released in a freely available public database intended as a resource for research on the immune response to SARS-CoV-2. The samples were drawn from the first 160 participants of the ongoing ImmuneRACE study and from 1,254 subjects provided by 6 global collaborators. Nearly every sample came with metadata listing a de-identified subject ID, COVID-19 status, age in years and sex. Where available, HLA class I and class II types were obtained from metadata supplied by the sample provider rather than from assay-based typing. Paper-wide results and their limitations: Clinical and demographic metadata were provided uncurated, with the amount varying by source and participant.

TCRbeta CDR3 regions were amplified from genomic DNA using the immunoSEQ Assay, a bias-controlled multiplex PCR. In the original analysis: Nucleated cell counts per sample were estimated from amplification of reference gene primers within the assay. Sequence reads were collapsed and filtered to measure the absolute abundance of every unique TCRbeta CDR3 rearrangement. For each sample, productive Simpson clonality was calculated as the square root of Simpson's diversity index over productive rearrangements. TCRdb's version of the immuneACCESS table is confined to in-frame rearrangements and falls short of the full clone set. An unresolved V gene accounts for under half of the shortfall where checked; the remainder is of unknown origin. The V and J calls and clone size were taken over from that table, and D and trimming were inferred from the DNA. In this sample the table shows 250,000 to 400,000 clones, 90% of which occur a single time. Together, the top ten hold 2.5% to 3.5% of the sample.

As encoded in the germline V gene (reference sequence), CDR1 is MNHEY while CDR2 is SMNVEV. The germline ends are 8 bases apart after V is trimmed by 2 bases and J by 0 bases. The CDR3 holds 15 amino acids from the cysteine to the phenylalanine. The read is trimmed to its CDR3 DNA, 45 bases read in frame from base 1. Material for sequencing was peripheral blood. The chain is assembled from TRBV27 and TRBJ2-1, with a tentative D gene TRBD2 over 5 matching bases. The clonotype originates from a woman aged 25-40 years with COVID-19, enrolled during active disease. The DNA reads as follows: TGTGCCAGCAGTTTAGGCGGGCACTCCTACAATGAGCAGTTCTTC. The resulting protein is CASSLGGHSYNEQFF.